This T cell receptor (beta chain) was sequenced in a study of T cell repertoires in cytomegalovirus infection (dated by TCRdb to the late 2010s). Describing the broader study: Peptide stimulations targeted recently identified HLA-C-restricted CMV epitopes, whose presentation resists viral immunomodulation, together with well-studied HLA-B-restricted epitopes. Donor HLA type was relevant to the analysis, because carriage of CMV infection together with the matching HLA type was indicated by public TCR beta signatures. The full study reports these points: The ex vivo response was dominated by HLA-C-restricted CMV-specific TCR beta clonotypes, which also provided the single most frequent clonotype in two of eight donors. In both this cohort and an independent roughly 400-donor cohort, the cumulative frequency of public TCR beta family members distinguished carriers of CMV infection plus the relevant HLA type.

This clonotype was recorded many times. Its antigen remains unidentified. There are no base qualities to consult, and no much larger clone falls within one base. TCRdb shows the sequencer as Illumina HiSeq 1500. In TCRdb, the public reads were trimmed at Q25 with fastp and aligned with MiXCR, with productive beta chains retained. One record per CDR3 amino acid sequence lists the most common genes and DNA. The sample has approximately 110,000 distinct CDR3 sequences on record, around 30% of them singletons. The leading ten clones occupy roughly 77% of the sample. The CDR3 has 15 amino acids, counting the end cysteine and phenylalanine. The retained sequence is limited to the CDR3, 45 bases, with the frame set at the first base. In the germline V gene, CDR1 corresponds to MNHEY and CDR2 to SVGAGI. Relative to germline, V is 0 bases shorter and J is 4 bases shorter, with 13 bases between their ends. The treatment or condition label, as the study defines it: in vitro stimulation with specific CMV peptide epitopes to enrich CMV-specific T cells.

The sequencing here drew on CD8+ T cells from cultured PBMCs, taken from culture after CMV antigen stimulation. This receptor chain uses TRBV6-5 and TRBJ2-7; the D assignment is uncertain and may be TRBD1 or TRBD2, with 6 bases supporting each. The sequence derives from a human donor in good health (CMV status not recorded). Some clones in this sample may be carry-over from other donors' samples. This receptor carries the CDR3 CASSYSTGASYEQYF. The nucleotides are TGTGCCAGCAGTTACTCGACGGGGGCGTCGTACGAGCAGTACTTC.